The rows below give T cell receptor beta chains drawn from one sample of a study of identifying expanded T cells in peripheral blood. Generated by immunoSEQ multiplex PCR, the TCRdb table keeps only in-frame clones and is missing some. The data contain around 75,000 clones, 75% to 90% of them singletons. Specimen: blood. The receptors shown here come from a person aged 18 to 75 in good health. Each CDR3 is given with its conserved first and last residue.

v_call: TRBV14
j_call: TRBJ1-2
cdr3_aa: CASSQDPQWGRVYGYTF

v_call: TRBV7-2
j_call: TRBJ2-7
cdr3_aa: CASSSVFGSYEQYF

v_call: TRBV25-1
j_call: TRBJ2-1
cdr3_aa: CALQAKNEQFF

v_call: TRBV2
j_call: TRBJ2-7
cdr3_aa: CASRGVGEQYF

v_call: TRBV2
j_call: TRBJ2-7
cdr3_aa: CASSGQGFSYEQYF

v_call: TRBV2
j_call: TRBJ1-2
cdr3_aa: CASSDFRVVGYGYTF

v_call: TRBV6-6
j_call: TRBJ1-2
cdr3_aa: CASSYEDRGYGYTF

v_call: TRBV4-3
j_call: TRBJ1-1
cdr3_aa: CASSQDWRNTEAFF

v_call: TRBV10-2
j_call: TRBJ2-7
cdr3_aa: CASSGRAPMEQYF

v_call: TRBV15
j_call: TRBJ1-2
cdr3_aa: CATRGVSDNYGYTF

v_call: TRBV7-8
j_call: TRBJ2-2
cdr3_aa: CASSQYYTGELFF

v_call: TRBV11-2
j_call: TRBJ2-7
cdr3_aa: CASSPGQGAGEQYF

v_call: TRBV29-1
j_call: TRBJ1-1
cdr3_aa: CSAGAGGDTEAFF

v_call: TRBV4-2
j_call: TRBJ2-3
cdr3_aa: CASSQDPSSGGYTDTQYF

v_call: TRBV19
j_call: TRBJ2-6
cdr3_aa: CASRRHTIRGPSSGANVLTF

v_call: TRBV5-1
j_call: TRBJ2-3
cdr3_aa: CASSLEGRVTDTQYF

v_call: TRBV30
j_call: TRBJ2-2
cdr3_aa: CAWRQANTGELFF

v_call: TRBV29-1
j_call: TRBJ2-2
cdr3_aa: CSVPRLGTGELFF

v_call: TRBV18
j_call: TRBJ1-1
cdr3_aa: CASSQQNTEAFF

v_call: TRBV5-4
j_call: TRBJ2-2
cdr3_aa: CASSTGTGANTGELFF

v_call: TRBV27
j_call: TRBJ2-1
cdr3_aa: CASSSSKGLAGDEQFF

v_call: TRBV2
j_call: TRBJ1-1
cdr3_aa: CASSKRSLNTEAFF

v_call: TRBV25-1
j_call: TRBJ2-7
cdr3_aa: CASSARSRDGYTSEQYF

v_call: TRBV7-8
j_call: TRBJ2-3
cdr3_aa: CASGPGTSGSTGTDTQYF

v_call: TRBV6-5
j_call: TRBJ2-7
cdr3_aa: CASSYRSGRIYEQYF

v_call: TRBV5-6
j_call: TRBJ2-2
cdr3_aa: CASSFFRTGELFF

v_call: TRBV5-1
j_call: TRBJ1-2
cdr3_aa: CASSSRDRGFGYTF